Following are 28 T cell receptor beta chains from one sample sequenced in a study of vaccination effects on CD4 cells after COVID-19 (dated by TCRdb to between 2020 and 2023). Antigens for these TCRs are unknown. Library construction relied on the immunoSEQ multiplex PCR assay. TCRdb took over this immuneACCESS table, retaining in-frame rearrangements with V and J assigned. Such tables are incomplete; in checked studies, under half of the missing clones stem from an unresolved V gene, and the remainder is unexplained. This sample comprises some 70,000 clones, about 80% of them detected only once. In total, the top ten clones hold 9% to 15% of the sample. To identify antigen-specific CD4+ T cell clonotypes by their expansion, the ViraFEST assay first stimulated PBMC with viral peptide pools and then applied TCR sequencing. After around ten days of culture, CD4+ T cells were isolated with the EasySep CD4+ T cell isolation kit. Negative nucleocapsid antibody results before and after vaccination confirmed that the healthy vaccine recipients had no prior SARS-CoV-2 infection.

Sequenced here: CD4+ T cells from PBMCs cultured with SARS-CoV-2 spike peptides, sampled before COVID-19 vaccination. Interpreted using the paper, the cell subset or site label stands for: SARS-CoV-2 spike overlapping peptide pool stimulation. The receptors were gathered from a human donor who received a COVID-19 vaccine.

This chain uses TRBV28 with TRBJ1-3; a weak D match, TRBD1 (6 bases). The CDR3 spans 17 residues. The ends were cut back, 5 bases at V and 0 bases at J, with 17 bases in the middle. Germline CDR1 reads MDHEN; CDR2 reads SYDVKM. The DNA of the CDR3 is TGTGCCAGCAGTACGCTAACACAGGGCGTCTCTGGAAACACCATATATTTT. Translation: CASSTLTQGVSGNTIYF.

Only one count was recorded for this clone. V and J are TRBV25-1 and TRBJ2-5, with a tentative D call TRBD2 (5 bases). Per the germline V gene, CDR1 is MGHDK and CDR2 is SYGVNS. V dropped 4 bases and J dropped 5 bases, with 11 bases sitting between them. The CDR3 sequence is 13 residues long. Here the CDR3 reads CASSGSASETQYF. CDR3 sequence (DNA): TGTGCCAGCAGTGGTAGCGCCTCGGAGACCCAGTACTTC.

This chain connects TRBV10-2 to TRBJ2-3, with D possibly matching TRBD2 (7 bases). Germline CDR1 and CDR2: WSHSY and SAAADI. Trimming left V 7 bases short and J 2 bases short, with 13 bases between. The CDR3 is 14 amino acids. This chain's CDR3 is CASKGEGDTDTQYF. For the CDR3, the DNA is TGCGCCAGCAAGGGGGAGGGGGACACAGATACGCAGTATTTT.

The gene calls are TRBV11-2 and TRBJ2-5; either TRBD1 or TRBD2 may fit D (5 bases each). V shed 4 bases and J shed 6 bases, with 15 bases lying between them. Germline CDR1 SGHAT, CDR2 FQNNGV. The CDR3 runs to 14 residues. This chain's CDR3 is CASSSGTLGQTQYF. The CDR3 nucleotides are TGTGCCAGCAGCTCCGGGACCTTAGGACAGACCCAGTACTTC.

CDR3 coding DNA: TGTGCCACCAGCAGAACTATCCGGGACATAGGGGAGTACAATTCACCCCTCCACTTT. Translating it yields CATSRTIRDIGEYNSPLHF. The chain joins TRBV15 to TRBJ1-6; D possibly corresponds to TRBD1 (6 bases). Trimming pared 2 bases from V and 7 bases from J, leaving 24 bases between. Germline CDR1 and CDR2: LNHNV and YYDKDF (reference sequence). CDR3 length: 19 residues.

The CDR3 DNA is TGCAGCGTTGTAAGGCCAGACTCCTACAATGAGCAGTTCTTC. It is translated as CSVVRPDSYNEQFF. The rearrangement links TRBV29-1 to TRBJ2-1; D remains ambiguous. CDR1 is SQVTM and CDR2 is ANQGSEA in the germline V gene. CDR3 size: 14 residues. The V end lost 4 bases, the J end lost 0 bases, and 10 bases lay between the germline ends.

In this sample, this clone turned up a few times. The chain is built from TRBV5-4 and TRBJ2-5; D ambiguous. The V and J ends lost 2 bases and 3 bases respectively, with 2 bases between them. This CDR3 comprises 11 residues. The germline V gene encodes CDR1 SGHNT and CDR2 YYREEE (reference sequence). In DNA form, the CDR3 reads TGTGCCAGCAGCTTCGAAGAGACCCAGTACTTC. Encoded protein: CASSFEETQYF. The whole variable domain, remainder taken from reference TRBV5-4 and TRBJ2-5, is ETGVTQSPTHLIKTRGQQVTLRCSSQSGHNTVSWYQQALGQGPQFIFQYYREEENGRGNFPPRFSGLQFPNYSSELNVNALELDDSALYLCASSFEETQYFGPGTRLLVL.

J is TRBJ1-2 and V is TRBV15; no firm D call. V lost 5 bases and J 8 bases, leaving 9 bases between the germline ends. There are 11 residues in the CDR3. Per germline, CDR1 LNHNV and CDR2 YYDKDF (reference sequence). Here the CDR3 reads CATSGLRGYTF. In DNA form, the CDR3 reads TGTGCCACCAGCGGGCTGCGGGGCTACACCTTC. Filled out from reference TRBV15 and TRBJ1-2, the complete variable domain reads DAMVIQNPRYQVTQFGKPVTLSCSQTLNHNVMYWYQQKSSQAPKLLFHYYDKDFNNEADTPDNFQSRRPNTSFCFLDIRSPGLGDTAMYLCATSGLRGYTFGSGTRLTVV.

This chain links TRBV18 with TRBJ2-1; 13 positions match TRBD2. CDR3 length equals 16 residues. Trimming at V came to 3 bases and at J to 9 bases, leaving 8 bases not matched to a gene. Germline CDR1 is KGHSH and CDR2 is LQKENI. DNA for the CDR3: TGTGCCAGCTCACCTAAAACTAGCGGGGGGGCCGGTGAGCAGTTCTTC. Translated: CASSPKTSGGAGEQFF.

This chain links TRBV7-2 with TRBJ2-2; D perhaps matches TRBD1 (6 bases). Trimming cost V 1 base and J 0 bases, with 6 bases left between them. The CDR3 contains 15 residues. Germline CDR1 SGHTA, CDR2 FQGNSA. DNA for the CDR3: TGTGCCAGCAGCTTAGGGACAGCGAACACCGGGGAGCTGTTTTTT. This gives the protein CASSLGTANTGELFF.

The CDR3 DNA is TGTGCCAGCAGTTTCGGGACTATCTCGGTTACCTACGAGCAGTACGTC. This gives the protein CASSFGTISVTYEQYV. The rearrangement uses TRBV27 and TRBJ2-7; 7 bases line up with TRBD2. Looked up from germline, CDR1 is MNHEY and CDR2 is SMNVEV (reference sequence). The V segment lost 3 bases and the J segment 2 bases; nucleotides outside the gene matches: 10. The CDR3 is made up of 16 amino acids.

V and J are TRBV27 and TRBJ2-5; 8 bases fit TRBD2. V trimming: 3 bases; J trimming: 2 bases; junction bases outside the gene matches: 8. The CDR3 is 16 residues long. The V gene's germline CDR1 is MNHEY and CDR2 SMNVEV (reference sequence). This chain's CDR3 is CASSFIGGAVQETQYF. In DNA, the CDR3 is TGTGCCAGCAGTTTCATCGGGGGGGCCGTACAAGAGACCCAGTACTTC.

The chain joins TRBV19 to TRBJ1-5; TRBD1 might be the D (5 bases). This CDR3 comprises 13 residues. Germline V lookup: CDR1 LNHDA, CDR2 SQIVND (reference sequence). Trimming left V 8 bases short and J 0 bases short, with 8 bases between. The CDR3 sequence is CASRDHSNQPQHF. CDR3 coding DNA: TGTGCCAGTCGGGACCATAGCAATCAGCCCCAGCATTTT.

The chain is built from TRBV12-3 or TRBV12-4 and TRBJ1-1; tentatively, D is TRBD1 (5 bases). The CDR3 consists of 13 residues. V lost 4 bases, J lost 4 bases, and 10 bases lay in between. The CDR3 sequence: CASSSGTRTEAFF. DNA for the CDR3: TGTGCCAGCAGTTCAGGGACCCGCACTGAAGCTTTCTTT.

The rearrangement uses TRBV10-3 and TRBJ2-5, with TRBD1 as a possible D gene (6 bases). CDR3 size: 14 residues. Looked up from germline, CDR1 is ENHRY and CDR2 is SYGVKD. Deletions cut 3 bases from V and 3 bases from J, with 11 bases between. The CDR3 protein is CAISDSWTEETQYF. The CDR3 region has the DNA TGTGCCATCAGTGATTCCTGGACAGAAGAGACCCAGTACTTC.

This sequence joins TRBV7-2 and TRBJ2-7; D is unclear. The V end was cut by 5 bases, the J end by 3 bases, with 11 bases between. This CDR3 is 13 amino acids long. CDR1 is SGHTA and CDR2 is FQGNSA in the germline V gene. The CDR3 DNA sequence: TGTGCCAGCAGCAGAAACCTCCACTACGAGCAGTACGTC. Amino acid sequence: CASSRNLHYEQYV.

The chain is built from TRBV3-1 (or the pseudogene TRBV3-2) and TRBJ2-5, with TRBD2 matching 12 bases. CDR3 size: 15 residues. The germline V gene encodes CDR1 LGHDT and CDR2 YNNKEL (reference sequence). Trimming took 5 bases from V and 5 from J; bases not matched to a gene: 6. Here the CDR3 reads CASSNLAGGQETQYF. DNA of the CDR3: TGTGCCAGCAGCAATCTAGCGGGGGGGCAGGAGACCCAGTACTTC.

The chain carries TRBV9 and TRBJ1-1, with unresolved D. Germline lookup yields CDR1 SGDLS and CDR2 YYNGEE. The V and J ends lost 0 bases and 4 bases respectively, with 7 bases between them. CDR3 size: 13 residues. The CDR3: CASSVAMGTEAFF. DNA of the CDR3: TGTGCCAGCAGCGTAGCTATGGGCACTGAAGCTTTCTTT.

The genes are TRBV6-6 and TRBJ2-7, with TRBD1 matching 10 bases. The CDR3 spans 15 residues. In germline, CDR1 is MNHNY, CDR2 SVGAGI (reference sequence). After removal of 6 bases from V and 4 bases from J, the junction contained 9 bases not matched to a gene. The CDR3 DNA is TGTGCCAGCAGCCCAGGACAGGGGGGAAGGTACGAGCAGTACGTC. Translation: CASSPGQGGRYEQYV.

Only one count was recorded for this clone. The chain couples TRBV4-2 to TRBJ1-4, with D maybe TRBD1 (5 bases). V was cut by 6 bases and J by 5 bases, with 22 bases left in between. CDR1 is LGHNA and CDR2 is YNFKEQ in the germline V gene. The CDR3 sequence is 17 residues long. DNA of the CDR3: TGTGCCAGCAGAGACACCGGGACCCCAAACGGAAATGAAAAACTGTTTTTT. This codes for CASRDTGTPNGNEKLFF.

The J gene is TRBJ2-7, the V gene TRBV7-8; D gene uncertain. V was cut by 5 bases and J by 6 bases, with 14 bases left in between. The CDR3 is 13 amino acids. From germline, CDR1 is SGHVS and CDR2 FQNEAQ. The chain's CDR3 is CASSQDRALEQYV. As DNA, the CDR3 is TGTGCCAGCAGCCAGGACCGGGCCCTCGAGCAGTACGTC.

The V gene is TRBV2, the J gene TRBJ1-1, with D unclear. This CDR3 has 13 residues. CDR1 SNHLY and CDR2 FYNNEI come from the germline V gene. V dropped 3 bases and J dropped 0 bases, with 5 bases sitting between them. The CDR3 region has the DNA TGTGCCAGCAGTGAGGCCGTGAACACTGAAGCTTTCTTT. Residues: CASSEAVNTEAFF. The entire variable domain, with the rest obtained from reference TRBV2 and TRBJ1-1, is as follows: EPEVTQTPSHQVTQMGQEVILRCVPISNHLYFYWYRQILGQKVEFLVSFYNNEISEKSEIFDDQFSVERPDGSNFTLKIRSTKLEDSAMYFCASSEAVNTEAFFGQGTRLTVV.

J is TRBJ2-2 and V is TRBV7-3; 13 nucleotides line up with TRBD2. CDR1 and CDR2 (germline): SGHTA, FQGTGA. Trimming removed 5 bases from V and 6 bases from J; junction bases left unmatched: 3. The CDR3 has 15 residues. CDR3 sequence: CASSRTSGGSGELFF. The CDR3 nucleotides are TGTGCCAGCAGCCGGACTAGCGGGGGTTCCGGGGAGCTGTTTTTT.

Here the CDR3 DNA reads TGTGCCAGTAGTAGCGGGGGGTACACCGGGGAGCTGTTTTTT. It codes for CASSSGGYTGELFF. The chain combines TRBV19 with TRBJ2-2; 8 nucleotides agree with TRBD2. The CDR3 contains 14 residues. From germline, CDR1 is LNHDA and CDR2 SQIVND (reference sequence). V shed 4 bases and J 3 bases; nucleotides not matched to a gene: 1.

V gene TRBV5-6 combines with J gene TRBJ1-1; D unclear. Trimming shortened V by 2 bases and J by 3 bases, and 14 bases separated the two germline ends. The germline CDR1 and CDR2 sequences are SGHDT and YYEEEE. The CDR3 consists of 15 residues. The CDR3 reads CASSFLDLRDTEAFF. The CDR3 region has the DNA TGTGCCAGCAGCTTTTTAGACCTTAGGGACACTGAAGCTTTCTTT.

The count of this clone is one. This chain joins TRBV11-2 and TRBJ1-1; D remains ambiguous. Germline V gives CDR1 SGHAT, CDR2 FQNNGV. The CDR3 spans 14 residues. The V end lost 5 bases, the J end lost 5 bases, and 15 bases lay between the germline ends. CDR3 coding DNA: TGTGCCAGCAGCACTCGAGAGGGTTGGACTGAAGCTTTCTTT. As protein: CASSTREGWTEAFF.

In its sample, this clone was seen once. The gene calls are TRBV5-1 and TRBJ2-2; D possibly matches TRBD1 or TRBD2 (7 bases each). The germline CDR1 and CDR2 sequences are SGHRS and YFSETQ. The CDR3 consists of 16 residues. V dropped 3 bases and J dropped 0 bases, with 12 bases sitting between them. CDR3 region: CASSWEGQPNTGELFF. The CDR3 DNA sequence: TGCGCCAGCAGCTGGGAGGGACAGCCGAACACCGGGGAGCTGTTTTTT. Complete variable domain (other parts from reference TRBV5-1 and TRBJ2-2): KAGVTQTPRYLIKTRGQQVTLSCSPISGHRSVSWYQQTPGQGLQFLFEYFSETQRNKGNFPGRFSGRQFSNSRSEMNVSTLELGDSALYLCASSWEGQPNTGELFFGEGSRLTVL.

This chain's CDR3 is CASSPLPGQEQFF. DNA of the CDR3: TGTGCCAGCAGCCCTTTACCGGGACAGGAGCAGTTCTTC. The chain carries TRBV9 and TRBJ2-1; 7 positions agree with TRBD1. V shed 4 bases, J shed 10 bases, and the junction held 8 bases outside the gene matches. CDR3 length equals 13 residues. Germline lookup yields CDR1 SGDLS and CDR2 YYNGEE.